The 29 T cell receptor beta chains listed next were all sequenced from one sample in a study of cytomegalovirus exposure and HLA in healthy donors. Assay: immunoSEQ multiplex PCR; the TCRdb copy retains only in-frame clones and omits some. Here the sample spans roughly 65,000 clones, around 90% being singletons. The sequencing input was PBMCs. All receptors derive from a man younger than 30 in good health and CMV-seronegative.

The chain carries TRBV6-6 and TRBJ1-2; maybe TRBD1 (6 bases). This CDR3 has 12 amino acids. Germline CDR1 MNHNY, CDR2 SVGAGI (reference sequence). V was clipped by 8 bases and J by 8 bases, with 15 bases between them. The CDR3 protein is CASGDDRSGYTF. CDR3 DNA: TGTGCCAGCGGAGATGACAGGAGCGGCTACACCTTC.

CDR3 sequence reads: CASSLQGDEQYF. The CDR3, as DNA: TGCGCCAGCAGCCTACAGGGGGACGAGCAGTACTTC. The chain combines TRBV5-1 with TRBJ2-7; 8 bases are shared with TRBD1. The J segment lost 5 bases and the V segment lost 4 bases, leaving 2 bases of the junction unmatched. CDR1 is SGHRS and CDR2 is YFSETQ in the germline V gene. The CDR3 is 12 residues long. Full variable domain (rest looked up from reference TRBV5-1 and TRBJ2-7): KAGVTQTPRYLIKTRGQQVTLSCSPISGHRSVSWYQQTPGQGLQFLFEYFSETQRNKGNFPGRFSGRQFSNSRSEMNVSTLELGDSALYLCASSLQGDEQYFGPGTRLTVT.

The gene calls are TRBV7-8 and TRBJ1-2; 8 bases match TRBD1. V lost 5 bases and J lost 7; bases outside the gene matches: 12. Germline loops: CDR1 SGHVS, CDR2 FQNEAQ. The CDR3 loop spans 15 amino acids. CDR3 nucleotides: TGTGCCAGCAGCCCGGACAGGGTTAAAACGGGTGGCTACACCTTC. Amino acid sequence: CASSPDRVKTGGYTF.

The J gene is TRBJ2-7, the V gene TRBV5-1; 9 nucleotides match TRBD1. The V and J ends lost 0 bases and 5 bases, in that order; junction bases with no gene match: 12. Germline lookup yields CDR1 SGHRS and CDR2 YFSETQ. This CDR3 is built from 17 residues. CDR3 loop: CASSLASVTGGNDEQYF. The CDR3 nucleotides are TGCGCCAGCAGCTTGGCCTCCGTCACAGGGGGCAACGACGAGCAGTACTTC. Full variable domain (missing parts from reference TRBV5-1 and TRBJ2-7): KAGVTQTPRYLIKTRGQQVTLSCSPISGHRSVSWYQQTPGQGLQFLFEYFSETQRNKGNFPGRFSGRQFSNSRSEMNVSTLELGDSALYLCASSLASVTGGNDEQYFGPGTRLTVT.

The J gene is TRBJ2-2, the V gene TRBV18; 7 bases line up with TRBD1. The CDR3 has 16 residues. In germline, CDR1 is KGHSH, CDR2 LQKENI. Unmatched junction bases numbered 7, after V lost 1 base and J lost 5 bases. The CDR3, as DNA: TGTGCCAGCTCACCACTTAAAGGGGGCGATACCGGGGAGCTGTTTTTT. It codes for CASSPLKGGDTGELFF.

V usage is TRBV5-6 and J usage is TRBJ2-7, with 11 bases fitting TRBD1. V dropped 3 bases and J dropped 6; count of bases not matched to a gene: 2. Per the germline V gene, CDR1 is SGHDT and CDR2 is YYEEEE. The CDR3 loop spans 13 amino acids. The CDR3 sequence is CASSWTGGGEQYF. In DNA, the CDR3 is TGTGCCAGCAGCTGGACAGGGGGCGGCGAGCAGTACTTC.

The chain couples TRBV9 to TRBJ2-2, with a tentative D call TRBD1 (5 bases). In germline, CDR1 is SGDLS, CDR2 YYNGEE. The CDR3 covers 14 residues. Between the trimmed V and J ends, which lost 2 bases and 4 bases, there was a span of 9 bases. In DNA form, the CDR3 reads TGTGCCAGCAGCGTCCAGGGATCCACCGGGGAGCTGTTTTTT. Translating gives CASSVQGSTGELFF.

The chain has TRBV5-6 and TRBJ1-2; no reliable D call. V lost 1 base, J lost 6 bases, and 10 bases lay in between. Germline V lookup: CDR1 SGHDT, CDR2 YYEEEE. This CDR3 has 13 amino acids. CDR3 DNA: TGTGCCAGCAGCTTGACCGGGAGGGATGGCTACACCTTC. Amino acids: CASSLTGRDGYTF.

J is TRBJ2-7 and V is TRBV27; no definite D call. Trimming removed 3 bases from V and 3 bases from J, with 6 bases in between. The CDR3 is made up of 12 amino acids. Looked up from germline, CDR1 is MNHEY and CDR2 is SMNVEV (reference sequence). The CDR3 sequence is CASSFGDYEQYF. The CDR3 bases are TGTGCCAGCAGTTTTGGAGACTACGAGCAGTACTTC.

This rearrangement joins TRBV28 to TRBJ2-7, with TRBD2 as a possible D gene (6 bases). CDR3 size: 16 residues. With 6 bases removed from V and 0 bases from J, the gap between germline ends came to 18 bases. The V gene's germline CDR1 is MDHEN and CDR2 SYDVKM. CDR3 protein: CASRMGGRWASYEQYF. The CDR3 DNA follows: TGTGCCAGCAGGATGGGGGGAAGGTGGGCCTCCTACGAGCAGTACTTC.

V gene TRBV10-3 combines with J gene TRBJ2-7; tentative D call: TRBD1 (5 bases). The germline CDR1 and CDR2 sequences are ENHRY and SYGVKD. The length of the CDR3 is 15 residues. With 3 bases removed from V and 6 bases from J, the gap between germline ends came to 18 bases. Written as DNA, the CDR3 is TGTGCCATCAGTGATAGGGGCAGGGAAATGCGCGAGCAGTACTTC. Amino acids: CAISDRGREMREQYF.

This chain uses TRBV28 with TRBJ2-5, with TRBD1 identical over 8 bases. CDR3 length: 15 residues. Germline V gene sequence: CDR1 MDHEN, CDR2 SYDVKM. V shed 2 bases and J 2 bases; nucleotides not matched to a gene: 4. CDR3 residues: CASSLRTGMQETQYF. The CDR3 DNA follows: TGTGCCAGCAGTTTAAGGACAGGGATGCAAGAGACCCAGTACTTC.

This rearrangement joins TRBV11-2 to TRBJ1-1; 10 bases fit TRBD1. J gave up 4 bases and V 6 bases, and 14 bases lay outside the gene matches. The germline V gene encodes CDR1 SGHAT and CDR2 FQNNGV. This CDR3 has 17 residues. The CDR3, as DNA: TGTGCCAGCAGAGCTTACGCCGGGACAGGGGTTTTCACTGAAGCTTTCTTT. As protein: CASRAYAGTGVFTEAFF.

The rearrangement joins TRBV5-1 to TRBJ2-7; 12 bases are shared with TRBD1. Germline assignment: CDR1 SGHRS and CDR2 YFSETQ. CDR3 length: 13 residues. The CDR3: CAGGTGGFREQYF. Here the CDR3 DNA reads TGCGCTGGGGGGACAGGGGGCTTTCGCGAGCAGTACTTC.

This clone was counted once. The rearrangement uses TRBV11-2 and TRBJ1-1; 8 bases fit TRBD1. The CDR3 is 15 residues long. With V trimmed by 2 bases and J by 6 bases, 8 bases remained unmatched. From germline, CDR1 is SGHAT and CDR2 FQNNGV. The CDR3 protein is CASSLFPGGFSEAFF. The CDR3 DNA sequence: TGTGCCAGCAGCTTATTCCCAGGGGGCTTCTCTGAAGCTTTCTTT.

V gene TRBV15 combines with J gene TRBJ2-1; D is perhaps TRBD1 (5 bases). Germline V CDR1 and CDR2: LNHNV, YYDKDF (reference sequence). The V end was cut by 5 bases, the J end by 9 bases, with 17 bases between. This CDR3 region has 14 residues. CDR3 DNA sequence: TGTGCCACCAGCCCAACAGGCCCCTGGGGTGAGCAGTTCTTC. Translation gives CATSPTGPWGEQFF.

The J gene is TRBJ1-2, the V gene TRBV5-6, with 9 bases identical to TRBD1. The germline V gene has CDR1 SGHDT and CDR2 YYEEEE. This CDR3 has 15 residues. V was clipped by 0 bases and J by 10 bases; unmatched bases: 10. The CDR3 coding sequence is TGTGCCAGCAGCTTGGGCGGGACAGGGAGTGGAGTCTACACCTTC. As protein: CASSLGGTGSGVYTF.

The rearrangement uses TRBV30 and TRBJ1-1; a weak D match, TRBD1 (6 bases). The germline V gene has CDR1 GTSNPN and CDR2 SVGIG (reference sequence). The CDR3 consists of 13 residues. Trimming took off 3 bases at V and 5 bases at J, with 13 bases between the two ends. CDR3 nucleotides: TGTGCCTGGAGGGGCGGGGGGCGGACTGAAGCTTTCTTT. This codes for CAWRGGGRTEAFF.

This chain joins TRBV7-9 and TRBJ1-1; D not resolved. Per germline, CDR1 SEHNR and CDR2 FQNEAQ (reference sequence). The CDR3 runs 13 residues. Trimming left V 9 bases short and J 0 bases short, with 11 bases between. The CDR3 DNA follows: TGTGCCAGTTCGCGGGTCATGAACACTGAAGCTTTCTTT. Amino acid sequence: CASSRVMNTEAFF.

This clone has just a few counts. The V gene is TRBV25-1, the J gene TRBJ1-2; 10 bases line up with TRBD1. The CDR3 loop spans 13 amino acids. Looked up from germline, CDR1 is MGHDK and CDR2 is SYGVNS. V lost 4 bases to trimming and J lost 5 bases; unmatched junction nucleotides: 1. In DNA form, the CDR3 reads TGTGCCAGCAGTGGGGGACAGGGGTATGGCTACACCTTC. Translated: CASSGGQGYGYTF.

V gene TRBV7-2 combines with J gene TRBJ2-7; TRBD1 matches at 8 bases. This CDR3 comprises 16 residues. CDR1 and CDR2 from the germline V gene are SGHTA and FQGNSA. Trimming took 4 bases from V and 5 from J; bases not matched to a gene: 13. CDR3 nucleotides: TGTGCCAGCAGCTCACAGGGGGGTCGGCCCCGGGACGAGCAGTACTTC. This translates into CASSSQGGRPRDEQYF.

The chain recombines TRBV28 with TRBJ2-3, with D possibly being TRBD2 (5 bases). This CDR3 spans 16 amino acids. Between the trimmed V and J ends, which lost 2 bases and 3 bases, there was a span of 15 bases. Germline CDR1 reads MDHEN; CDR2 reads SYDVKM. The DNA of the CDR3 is TGTGCCAGCAGTTTAATCGGACTCCAAAAAACAGATACGCAGTATTTT. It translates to CASSLIGLQKTDTQYF.

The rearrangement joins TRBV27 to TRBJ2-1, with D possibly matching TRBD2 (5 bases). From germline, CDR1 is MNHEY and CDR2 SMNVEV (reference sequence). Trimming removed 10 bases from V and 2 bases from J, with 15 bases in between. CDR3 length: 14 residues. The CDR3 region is CATQASGPYNEQFF. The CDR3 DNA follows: TGTGCCACCCAAGCCAGCGGACCCTACAATGAGCAGTTCTTC.

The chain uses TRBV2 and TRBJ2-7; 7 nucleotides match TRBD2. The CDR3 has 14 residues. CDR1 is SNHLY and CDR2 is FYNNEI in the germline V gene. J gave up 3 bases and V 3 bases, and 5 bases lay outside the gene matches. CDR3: CASSEREKGYEQYF. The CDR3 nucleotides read TGTGCCAGCAGTGAGCGGGAGAAAGGCTACGAGCAGTACTTC.

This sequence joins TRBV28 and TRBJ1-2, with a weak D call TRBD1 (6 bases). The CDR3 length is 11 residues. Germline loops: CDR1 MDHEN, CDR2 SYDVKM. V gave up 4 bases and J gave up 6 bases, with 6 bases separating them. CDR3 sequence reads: CASSYRDGYTF. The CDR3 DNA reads TGTGCCAGCAGTTACAGGGATGGCTACACCTTC.

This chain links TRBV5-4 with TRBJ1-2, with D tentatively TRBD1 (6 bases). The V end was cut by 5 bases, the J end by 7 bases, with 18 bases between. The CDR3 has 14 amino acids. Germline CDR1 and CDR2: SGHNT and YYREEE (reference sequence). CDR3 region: CASSYDGGGGGYTF. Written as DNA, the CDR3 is TGTGCCAGCAGTTACGACGGCGGGGGCGGTGGCTACACCTTC.

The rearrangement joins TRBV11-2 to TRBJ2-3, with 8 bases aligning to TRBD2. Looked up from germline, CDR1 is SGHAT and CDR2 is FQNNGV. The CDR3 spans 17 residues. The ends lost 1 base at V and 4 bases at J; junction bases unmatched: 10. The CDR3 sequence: CASSLAPSGFGADTQYF. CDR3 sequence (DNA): TGTGCCAGCAGCTTAGCCCCTAGCGGGTTTGGTGCAGATACGCAGTATTTT.

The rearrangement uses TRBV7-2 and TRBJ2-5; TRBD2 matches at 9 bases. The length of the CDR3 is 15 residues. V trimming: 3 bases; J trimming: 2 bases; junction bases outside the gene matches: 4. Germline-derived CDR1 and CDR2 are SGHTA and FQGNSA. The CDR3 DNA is TGTGCCAGCAGCTTTGGGACTAGCTTACAAGAGACCCAGTACTTC. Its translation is CASSFGTSLQETQYF.

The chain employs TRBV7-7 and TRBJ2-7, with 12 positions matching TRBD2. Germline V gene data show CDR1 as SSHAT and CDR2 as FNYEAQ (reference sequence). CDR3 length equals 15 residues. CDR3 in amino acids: CATSGRLAGVYEQYF. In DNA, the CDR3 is TGTGCTACCTCAGGACGACTAGCGGGAGTCTACGAGCAGTACTTC. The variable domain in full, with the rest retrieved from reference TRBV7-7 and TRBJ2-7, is GAGVSQSPRYKVTKRGQDVTLRCDPISSHATLYWYQQALGQGPEFLTYFNYEAQPDKSGLPSDRFSAERPEGSISTLTIQRTEQRDSAMYRCATSGRLAGVYEQYFGPGTRLTVT.